Listed here are 29 T cell receptor beta chains from one sample, sequenced in a study of Tregs in tolerant kidney transplant recipients. Sequenced by immunoSEQ multiplex PCR; TCRdb stores in-frame clones only, minus some. The sample carries about 66,000 clones, just under 95% recorded once. The specimen comprised CD8+ T cells from blood, sampled before the transplant. The receptors come from a human donor who received a combined kidney and bone marrow transplant.

This chain links TRBV9 with TRBJ2-1; a weak D match, TRBD1 (5 bases). The V gene lost 0 bases and the J gene lost 5 bases, with 9 bases spanning the gap. Germline values: CDR1 SGDLS, CDR2 YYNGEE. The CDR3 covers 14 residues. CDR3 amino acids: CASSVEGQHNEQFF. Here the CDR3 DNA reads TGTGCCAGCAGCGTAGAGGGGCAGCACAATGAGCAGTTCTTC.

This chain joins TRBV7-8 and TRBJ1-2; D might be TRBD1 (6 bases). CDR3 length: 15 residues. Trimming pared 3 bases from V and 5 bases from J, leaving 16 bases between. Germline V gene lookup returns CDR1 SGHVS and CDR2 FQNEAQ. CDR3 in amino acids: CASSFFSEGGYGYTF. Here the CDR3 DNA reads TGTGCCAGCAGCTTTTTCAGTGAGGGGGGGTATGGCTACACCTTC.

The rearrangement uses TRBV30 and TRBJ2-3; D unresolved. This CDR3 spans 10 amino acids. Germline V gene lookup returns CDR1 GTSNPN and CDR2 SVGIG (reference sequence). The germline V and J ends were trimmed by 2 bases and 5 bases, with 2 bases remaining between them. The CDR3 region has the DNA TGTGCCTGGAGTCTAGATACGCAGTATTTT. It encodes CAWSLDTQYF.

This clone was observed a handful of times. The chain links TRBV28 to TRBJ2-3, with D possibly being TRBD1 (5 bases). V shed 8 bases and J shed 6 bases, with 15 bases lying between them. Germline V CDR1 and CDR2: MDHEN, SYDVKM. The CDR3 extends over 13 amino acids. In nucleotides, the CDR3 is TGTGCCAGCGGGCCCAGGGTTGCCGATACGCAGTATTTT. Residues: CASGPRVADTQYF.

V is TRBV7-2 and J is TRBJ2-7, with a weak D call TRBD2 (5 bases). Between the trimmed V and J ends, which lost 1 base and 2 bases, there was a span of 9 bases. The CDR3 has 14 amino acids. In germline, CDR1 is SGHTA, CDR2 FQGNSA. The CDR3 region is CASSLGGLTYEQYF. The CDR3 nucleotides read TGTGCCAGCAGCTTAGGAGGGTTAACCTACGAGCAGTACTTC.

V gene TRBV27 combines with J gene TRBJ1-2, with D perhaps TRBD1 (5 bases). V was clipped by 5 bases and J by 4 bases, with 17 bases between them. CDR3 length: 15 amino acids. Per the germline V gene, CDR1 is MNHEY and CDR2 is SMNVEV (reference sequence). The CDR3 reads CASSIAGTGTYGYTF. CDR3 bases: TGTGCCAGCAGTATAGCCGGGACTGGGACCTATGGCTACACCTTC.

The V call is TRBV9, the J call TRBJ2-3; 8 positions agree with TRBD2. The CDR3 consists of 17 residues. CDR1 is SGDLS, CDR2 YYNGEE, per germline. V trimming: 0 bases; J trimming: 2 bases; junction bases outside the gene matches: 8. CDR3 amino acids: CASSVANSGDYTDTQYF. Here the CDR3 DNA reads TGTGCCAGCAGCGTAGCTAATAGCGGGGACTACACAGATACGCAGTATTTT.

V usage is TRBV7-2 and J usage is TRBJ2-7; 11 bases align to TRBD2. Germline values: CDR1 SGHTA, CDR2 FQGNSA. This CDR3 is built from 14 residues. With V trimmed by 7 bases and J by 1 base, 3 bases remained unmatched. The CDR3 loop is CASTGLAASYEQYF. In nucleotides, the CDR3 is TGTGCCAGCACGGGACTAGCGGCATCCTACGAGCAGTACTTC. Combining the CDR3 with reference TRBV7-2 and TRBJ2-7 gives the whole variable domain GAGVSQSPSNKVTEKGKDVELRCDPISGHTALYWYRQSLGQGLEFLIYFQGNSAPDKSGLPSDRFSAERTGGSVSTLTIQRTQQEDSAVYLCASTGLAASYEQYFGPGTRLTVT.

V and J are TRBV29-1 and TRBJ2-7, with 7 nucleotides matching TRBD1. Unmatched junction bases numbered 4, after V lost 3 bases and J lost 2 bases. Germline V CDR1 and CDR2: SQVTM, ANQGSEA. The CDR3 is 13 residues long. In DNA, the CDR3 is TGCAGCGTTGAGGGGGACAGCCCCTACGAGCAGTACTTC. Translating it yields CSVEGDSPYEQYF.

This clone showed up just a few times. V and J are TRBV5-3 and TRBJ2-5; 8 bases are shared with TRBD1. TRBV5-3 is marked as an open reading frame, function uncertain. CDR3 length equals 16 residues. Losses at the gene ends were 5 bases for V and 5 bases for J; bases not matched to a gene: 14. This CDR3 is CARREIRGLRGETQYF. DNA for the CDR3: TGTGCCAGAAGAGAGATCAGGGGGCTGAGAGGGGAGACCCAGTACTTC.

The chain combines TRBV4-1 with TRBJ1-5; D may be TRBD1 (5 bases). CDR3 size: 15 residues. V dropped 2 bases and J dropped 4 bases, with 12 bases sitting between them. Looked up from germline, CDR1 is MGHRA and CDR2 is YSYEKL. The CDR3 is CASSQRQLLNQPQHF. As DNA, the CDR3 is TGCGCCAGCAGCCAAAGACAGTTACTGAATCAGCCCCAGCATTTT.

This chain connects TRBV11-2 to TRBJ2-1; D is unresolved. The V and J ends lost 4 bases and 7 bases respectively, with 14 bases between them. CDR1 and CDR2 (germline): SGHAT, FQNNGV. The CDR3 spans 14 residues. The CDR3 DNA is TGTGCCAGCAGCTCCTACACCCTACAGAATGAGCAGTTCTTC. It yields the protein CASSSYTLQNEQFF.

The chain links TRBV7-9 to TRBJ2-7; 7 positions match TRBD2. CDR3 length: 13 amino acids. With 5 bases clipped from V and 4 bases from J, the junction kept 5 bases outside the gene matches. From germline, CDR1 is SEHNR and CDR2 FQNEAQ (reference sequence). In DNA form, the CDR3 reads TGTGCCAGCAGCCAGACAGCGGGGTACGAGCAGTACTTC. Protein product: CASSQTAGYEQYF.

The rearrangement uses TRBV10-3 and TRBJ2-1; D is uncertain. V was clipped by 0 bases and J by 8 bases, with 8 bases between them. The CDR3 totals 13 residues. Germline assignment: CDR1 ENHRY and CDR2 SYGVKD. The CDR3 nucleotides are TGTGCCATCAGTGAGTCGGGCATCGATGAGCAGTTCTTC. It encodes CAISESGIDEQFF.

The genes are TRBV19 and TRBJ1-2, with 8 bases fitting TRBD1. After removal of 4 bases from V and 5 bases from J, the junction contained 6 bases not matched to a gene. Germline CDR1 and CDR2: LNHDA and SQIVND (reference sequence). The CDR3 is 14 amino acids. The chain's CDR3 is CASSTATGEYGYTF. CDR3 DNA sequence: TGTGCCAGTAGTACCGCGACAGGGGAATATGGCTACACCTTC.

V is TRBV7-8 and J is TRBJ1-5; 10 nucleotides agree with TRBD1. The V segment lost 5 bases and the J segment 5 bases; nucleotides outside the gene matches: 12. This CDR3 comprises 17 residues. Germline CDR1 is SGHVS and CDR2 is FQNEAQ. CDR3 amino acids: CASSPGGGQGYDQPQHF. The CDR3 DNA reads as TGTGCCAGCAGCCCCGGCGGGGGACAGGGGTATGATCAGCCCCAGCATTTT.

The V call is TRBV29-1, the J call TRBJ2-7; no clear D gene. Germline CDR1 is SQVTM and CDR2 is ANQGSEA. The CDR3 has 13 amino acids. The germline V and J ends were trimmed by 4 bases and 6 bases, with 16 bases remaining between them. For the CDR3, the DNA is TGCAGCGTTGTTTTGTCAGAGGCTTCCGAGCAGTACTTC. Amino acids: CSVVLSEASEQYF.

The V call is TRBV11-2, the J call TRBJ2-1; 8 positions match TRBD2. Germline V CDR1 and CDR2: SGHAT, FQNNGV. J was trimmed by 9 bases and V by 4 bases; bases with no gene match: 5. The CDR3 loop spans 13 amino acids. CDR3 nucleotides: TGTGCCAGCAGCTCGATAGCGGGACCTGAGCAGTTCTTC. Its protein product is CASSSIAGPEQFF. The complete variable domain, with remaining parts taken from reference TRBV11-2 and TRBJ2-1, reads EAGVAQSPRYKIIEKRQSVAFWCNPISGHATLYWYQQILGQGPKLLIQFQNNGVVDDSQLPKDRFSAERLKGVDSTLKIQPAKLEDSAVYLCASSSIAGPEQFFGPGTRLTVL.

The V call is TRBV29-1, the J call TRBJ1-1; D unresolved. This CDR3 spans 11 amino acids. Trimming cost V 3 bases and J 0 bases, with 2 bases left between them. Per the germline V gene, CDR1 is SQVTM and CDR2 is ANQGSEA. CDR3 region: CSVDMNTEAFF. CDR3 sequence (DNA): TGCAGCGTTGACATGAACACTGAAGCTTTCTTT.

The chain carries TRBV19 and TRBJ2-3; 8 nucleotides match TRBD2. Germline lookup yields CDR1 LNHDA and CDR2 SQIVND (reference sequence). The CDR3 covers 15 residues. J was trimmed by 3 bases and V by 10 bases; bases with no gene match: 12. The CDR3 region is CATQFGTRATDTQYF. Written as DNA, the CDR3 is TGTGCCACCCAATTCGGGACTAGAGCAACAGATACGCAGTATTTT.

The chain has TRBV7-3 and TRBJ2-1; possibly TRBD2 for D (6 bases). Trimming took 2 bases from V and 6 from J, leaving 17 bases between them. Germline V gene lookup returns CDR1 SGHTA and CDR2 FQGTGA. The CDR3 is 16 residues long. The CDR3 nucleotides are TGTGCCAGCAGCTTAGGGTTAGGTTCCGGGGGCAATGAGCAGTTCTTC. This encodes CASSLGLGSGGNEQFF. Together with reference TRBV7-3 and TRBJ2-1, the CDR3 gives the full variable domain: GAGVSQTPSNKVTEKGKYVELRCDPISGHTALYWYRQSLGQGPEFLIYFQGTGAADDSGLPNDRFFAVRPEGSVSTLKIQRTERGDSAVYLCASSLGLGSGGNEQFFGPGTRLTVL.

The chain combines TRBV9 with TRBJ2-1; tentative D call: TRBD2 (6 bases). The CDR3 loop spans 14 amino acids. The ends were cut back, 0 bases at V and 5 bases at J, with 9 bases in the middle. Germline V lookup: CDR1 SGDLS, CDR2 YYNGEE. The CDR3 protein is CASSVVGGNNEQFF. DNA of the CDR3: TGTGCCAGCAGCGTAGTGGGCGGGAACAATGAGCAGTTCTTC.

The chain has TRBV4-3 and TRBJ1-2; a weak D match, TRBD1 (6 bases). CDR1 LGHNA and CDR2 YSLEER come from the germline V gene. Trimming removed 0 bases from V and 6 bases from J, with 23 bases in between. This CDR3 has 18 amino acids. CDR3 nucleotides: TGCGCCAGCAGCCAAGACCGACCCGGACAGAGGGGAGCCAATGGCTACACCTTC. This translates into CASSQDRPGQRGANGYTF.

The chain recombines TRBV6-5 with TRBJ2-5; unclear D gene. The end of the DNA is better explained by TRBJ2-7, so the J call may be wrong. The CDR3 loop spans 12 amino acids. In germline, CDR1 is MNHEY, CDR2 SVGAGI. Here the CDR3 reads CASSYSMGEQYF. The CDR3 DNA is TGTGCCAGCAGTTACTCGATGGGCGAGCAGTACTTC.

The rearrangement joins TRBV9 to TRBJ2-3, with D tentatively TRBD2 (6 bases). Germline CDR1 SGDLS, CDR2 YYNGEE. Trimming cost V 3 bases and J 0 bases, with 20 bases left between them. CDR3 length: 18 amino acids. The DNA for the CDR3 is TGTGCCAGCAGCGGGAGGGTCCGGGGGAGCCTTAGCACAGATACGCAGTATTTT. Its protein is CASSGRVRGSLSTDTQYF.

This chain uses TRBV19 with TRBJ2-7; 7 nucleotides line up with TRBD1. Germline V gene data show CDR1 as LNHDA and CDR2 as SQIVND (reference sequence). V dropped 6 bases and J dropped 3; count of bases not matched to a gene: 8. The CDR3 length is 14 residues. CDR3 sequence reads: CASSQTGSNYEQYF. CDR3 nucleotide sequence: TGTGCCAGTAGCCAGACAGGGTCCAACTACGAGCAGTACTTC.

The V call is TRBV29-1, the J call TRBJ2-7; TRBD1 might be the D (6 bases). This CDR3 contains 15 residues. Between the trimmed V and J ends, which lost 5 bases and 0 bases, there was a span of 17 bases. Germline CDR1 SQVTM, CDR2 ANQGSEA. CDR3 DNA: TGCAGCGTTACAGGGAAAGGAATGTTCTCCTACGAGCAGTACTTC. This encodes CSVTGKGMFSYEQYF.

The chain uses TRBV9 and TRBJ1-2; 10 bases align to TRBD1. The germline CDR1 and CDR2 sequences are SGDLS and YYNGEE. The CDR3 is 14 residues long. The J segment lost 8 bases and the V segment lost 0 bases, leaving 4 bases of the junction unmatched. In DNA form, the CDR3 reads TGTGCCAGCAGCGTAGGACAGGGGGCGTGGGGCTACACCTTC. Translating it yields CASSVGQGAWGYTF.

V gene TRBV14 combines with J gene TRBJ2-7; tentative D call: TRBD1 (8 bases). Trimming left V 4 bases short and J 4 bases short, with 20 bases between. This CDR3 is 16 amino acids long. Germline CDR1 reads SGHDN; CDR2 reads FVKESK. For the CDR3, the DNA is TGTGCCAGCAGCCGGGCCCTAGGACAGGGAGGGTACGAGCAGTACTTC. The encoded protein is CASSRALGQGGYEQYF.